What follows describes a single TCR beta chain. Its antigen is currently unknown. This sample stems from a study of OX40 agonist ivuxolimab in advanced cancers. Study-wide context: Dose-escalation patients were diagnosed with hepatocellular carcinoma, melanoma, renal cell cancer or head and neck cancer.

Trimming took off 5 bases at V and 4 bases at J, with 12 bases between the two ends. Looked up from germline, CDR1 is GTSNPN and CDR2 is SVGIG (reference sequence). The CDR3 is made up of 13 amino acids. Data came from immunoSEQ multiplex PCR; TCRdb stores just in-frame clones and leaves some out. Here the sample spans 55,000 to 65,000 clones, 85% being singletons. Overall study findings and caveats: Some patients without response likewise showed low normalized clonal expansion. What antigens the expanded peripheral T cells recognized was never established. CD4+ and CD8+ T cells in blood underwent clonal expansion by week 6 at 0.1 to 3.0 mg/kg.

The clonotype comes from an adult with an advanced solid tumor such as melanoma, head and neck, liver or kidney cancer. The chain combines TRBV30 with TRBJ2-1; tentative D call: TRBD2 (6 bases). The sequencing used CD4+ or CD8+ T cells sorted from blood, collected in a trial of the OX40 agonist ivuxolimab. The chain's CDR3 is CAWAPGGYNEQFF. The CDR3 DNA follows: TGTGCCTGGGCTCCTGGGGGGTACAATGAGCAGTTCTTC.